These 17 T cell receptor beta chains were sequenced from one sample in a study of blood T cell repertoires in COVID-19. Profiled with immunoSEQ multiplex PCR; TCRdb holds only in-frame clones, not every one. There are 150,000 to 200,000 clones in the sample; 75% to 85% occur only once, and approximately 10% lies in the top ten. The sequenced material came from peripheral blood. These receptors originate from a human donor in a cohort sampled during active COVID-19.

The chain joins TRBV30 to TRBJ2-5, with 8 bases lining up with TRBD2. This CDR3 region has 16 residues. The germline CDR1 and CDR2 sequences are GTSNPN and SVGIG (reference sequence). V trimming: 0 bases; J trimming: 4 bases; junction bases outside the gene matches: 10. The CDR3 sequence: CAWSVLGVAGLETQYF. The DNA of the CDR3 is TGTGCCTGGAGTGTACTGGGGGTAGCGGGACTAGAGACCCAGTACTTC.

The rearrangement links TRBV5-4 to TRBJ2-3, with D perhaps matching TRBD2 (6 bases). The CDR3 is 14 amino acids. Per the germline V gene, CDR1 is SGHNT and CDR2 is YYREEE (reference sequence). The chain's CDR3 is CASVGRTFTDTQYF. DNA for the CDR3: TGTGCTTCTGTGGGGAGGACCTTCACAGATACGCAGTATTTT.

The rearrangement links TRBV27 to TRBJ2-7; 9 bases match TRBD1. J gave up 4 bases and V 5 bases, and 15 bases lay outside the gene matches. This CDR3 is 17 amino acids long. Germline V gives CDR1 MNHEY, CDR2 SMNVEV (reference sequence). This CDR3 is CASSQTPSGTGTYEQYF. Here the CDR3 DNA reads TGTGCCAGCAGTCAAACTCCCTCCGGGACAGGGACTTACGAGCAGTACTTC.

The chain has TRBV5-1 and TRBJ1-3; TRBD1 is a possible D gene (5 bases). CDR3 length: 14 residues. V was pared by 2 bases and J by 7 bases, with 13 bases between. Germline V lookup: CDR1 SGHRS, CDR2 YFSETQ. CDR3 coding DNA: TGCGCCAGCAGCTTAGGACATAGCCCTAACACCATATATTTT. Translation gives CASSLGHSPNTIYF.

This clone appeared a few times. CDR3 DNA sequence: TGTGCCAGCAGCCCTTCGACTAGTGCGACCTCCTACAATGAGCAGTTCTTC. This gives the protein CASSPSTSATSYNEQFF. The rearrangement joins TRBV4-2 to TRBJ2-1; TRBD2 might be the D (6 bases). Trimming removed 4 bases at V and 0 bases at J, with 16 bases between. The length of the CDR3 is 17 residues. In germline, CDR1 is LGHNA, CDR2 YNFKEQ.

V gene TRBV5-5 combines with J gene TRBJ2-3; a weak D match, TRBD2 (6 bases). Looked up from germline, CDR1 is SGHKS and CDR2 is YYEKEE (reference sequence). This CDR3 spans 14 amino acids. V was trimmed by 7 bases and J by 0 bases, leaving 12 bases between them. The CDR3 nucleotides are TGTGCCAGCGCGACGGGGGTGAGCACAGATACGCAGTATTTT. This translates into CASATGVSTDTQYF. The variable domain in full, completed from reference TRBV5-5 and TRBJ2-3, reads DAGVTQSPTHLIKTRGQQVTLRCSPISGHKSVSWYQQVLGQGPQFIFQYYEKEERGRGNFPDRFSARQFPNYSSELNVNALLLGDSALYLCASATGVSTDTQYFGPGTRLTVL.

The chain couples TRBV28 to TRBJ2-1, with 15 bases identical to TRBD2. The CDR3 is 15 amino acids. Trimming cost V 4 bases and J 9 bases; bases outside gene matches: 4. Germline CDR1 MDHEN, CDR2 SYDVKM. This CDR3 is CASSSGTSGGSEQFF. The CDR3 DNA is TGTGCCAGCAGTTCCGGGACTAGCGGGGGGTCTGAGCAGTTCTTC.

A note on this clone: One end of the junction does not line up with germline, which may come from a read error. The chain has TRBV6-5 and TRBJ1-1; possible D gene TRBD1, 6 bases. Germline CDR1 is MNHEY and CDR2 is SVGAGI. CDR3 size: 13 residues. CDR3 residues: CASSNSQGLEAFF. The DNA for the CDR3 is TGTGCCAGCAGTAACTCACAGGGTCTGGAAGCTTTCTTT.

This clone was observed a handful of times. The chain employs TRBV9 and TRBJ2-2; 8 positions match TRBD1. Germline lookup yields CDR1 SGDLS and CDR2 YYNGEE. The CDR3 loop spans 13 amino acids. V was pared by 1 base and J by 11 bases, with 4 bases of the junction left unmatched. The CDR3 nucleotides are TGTGCCAGCAGCGTACTGACAGGGGCTGAGCTGTTTTTT. This translates into CASSVLTGAELFF.

CDR3 sequence reads: CASSLAGGGTEAFF. The CDR3 DNA reads TGCGCCAGCAGCTTGGCAGGGGGCGGCACTGAAGCTTTCTTT. V is TRBV5-1 and J is TRBJ1-1, with 8 bases identical to TRBD1. The germline V gene has CDR1 SGHRS and CDR2 YFSETQ. This CDR3 is built from 14 residues. The junction had 2 bases not matched to a gene; V was cut back by 0 bases and J by 4 bases.

This chain uses TRBV11-2 with TRBJ1-1, with no clear D. Germline values: CDR1 SGHAT, CDR2 FQNNGV. There are 16 residues in the CDR3. Trimming pared 7 bases from V and 4 bases from J, leaving 22 bases between. The CDR3 bases are TGTGCCAGCACCCCGGAGGGAGGGTTTTCGGTCACTGAAGCTTTCTTT. It is translated as CASTPEGGFSVTEAFF.

This clone was seen more than once but under ten times. This chain links TRBV30 with TRBJ2-7, with D possibly being TRBD2 (6 bases). The CDR3 runs 15 residues. In germline, CDR1 is GTSNPN, CDR2 SVGIG (reference sequence). The V and J ends lost 0 bases and 5 bases respectively, with 17 bases between them. This CDR3 is CAWSVRGGLGNEQYF. The CDR3 DNA reads as TGTGCCTGGAGTGTACGAGGAGGGCTTGGTAACGAGCAGTACTTC.

This chain connects TRBV7-2 to TRBJ2-2; a possible D gene is TRBD2 (6 bases). The CDR3 totals 14 residues. V lost 2 bases, J lost 7 bases, and 11 bases lay in between. Germline V gene lookup returns CDR1 SGHTA and CDR2 FQGNSA. The CDR3 is CASSLRTTGGELFF. CDR3 nucleotide sequence: TGTGCCAGCAGCTTAAGGACTACGGGCGGGGAGCTGTTTTTT.

This clone was observed a handful of times. CDR3 DNA: TGTGCCAGCAGTTTAATGTGGGAGCGTAACAATGAGCAGTTCTTC. This codes for CASSLMWERNNEQFF. The chain employs TRBV6-2 or TRBV6-3 and TRBJ2-1; TRBD2 might be the D (5 bases). The germline V gene has CDR1 MNHEY and CDR2 SVGEGT. This CDR3 region has 15 residues. V lost 4 bases, J lost 5 bases, and 15 bases lay in between.

This clone was picked up a small number of times. The chain combines TRBV19 with TRBJ2-5, with D possibly TRBD1 on 6 matching bases. V lost 4 bases, J lost 0 bases, and 15 bases lay in between. Germline V CDR1 and CDR2: LNHDA, SQIVND (reference sequence). This CDR3 has 16 residues. CDR3 region: CASSTRGQTYQETQYF. As DNA, the CDR3 is TGTGCCAGTAGTACCAGGGGACAAACGTACCAAGAGACCCAGTACTTC.

The V gene is TRBV7-3, the J gene TRBJ2-3, with 7 bases lining up with TRBD2. CDR1 and CDR2 (germline): SGHTA, FQGTGA. Trimming at V came to 5 bases and at J to 6 bases, leaving 17 bases not matched to a gene. This CDR3 spans 17 amino acids. Here the CDR3 reads CASSRSPAGVGSDTQYF. DNA of the CDR3: TGTGCCAGCAGCCGCTCCCCGGCGGGAGTGGGATCGGATACGCAGTATTTT.

The chain carries TRBV9 and TRBJ1-1; 9 nucleotides agree with TRBD1. Germline loops: CDR1 SGDLS, CDR2 YYNGEE. The CDR3 sequence is 14 residues long. Trimming at V came to 3 bases and at J to 5 bases, leaving 5 bases not matched to a gene. CDR3 coding DNA: TGTGCCAGCAGCGCCCAGACAGGGGGGACTGAAGCTTTCTTT. It is translated as CASSAQTGGTEAFF.